These T cell receptor beta chains were read from a single sample in a study of cytomegalovirus exposure and HLA in healthy donors. Sequencing was performed with immunoSEQ multiplex PCR; in TCRdb, only in-frame clones are kept and a portion is missing. Among tens of thousands of clones listed, 92% were seen once. Sequencing input: PBMCs. The receptors were sampled from a man aged 18-30 years in good health and CMV-seropositive. Both conserved end residues are trimmed from each CDR3. Each record gives: V gene, J gene, CDR3 protein.

V gene: TRBV7-3; J gene: TRBJ2-1; CDR3 protein: ASSWERGYYNEQF
V gene: TRBV7-9; J gene: TRBJ2-1; CDR3 protein: ASSPQGWHYNEQF
V gene: TRBV10-3; J gene: TRBJ2-7; CDR3 protein: AISGTGKAYEQY
V gene: TRBV9; J gene: TRBJ2-3; CDR3 protein: ASSVGGGSRTDTQY
V gene: TRBV6-1; J gene: TRBJ2-7; CDR3 protein: ASSATSGVSYEQY
V gene: TRBV9; J gene: TRBJ2-1; CDR3 protein: ASSFESASYNEQF
V gene: TRBV28; J gene: TRBJ2-1; CDR3 protein: ATNPGTGGTLGYNEQF
V gene: TRBV27; J gene: TRBJ1-5; CDR3 protein: ASSLGHSNQPQH
V gene: TRBV10-3; J gene: TRBJ2-7; CDR3 protein: AISGQGYEQY
V gene: TRBV2; J gene: TRBJ2-7; CDR3 protein: ASTGDSDAPYEQY
V gene: TRBV19; J gene: TRBJ2-1; CDR3 protein: ASRASGSNEQF
V gene: TRBV15; J gene: TRBJ2-5; CDR3 protein: ATSREGQRETQY
V gene: TRBV20-1; J gene: TRBJ2-4; CDR3 protein: SASRNIQY
V gene: TRBV9; J gene: TRBJ1-3; CDR3 protein: ASSPRDRVSGNTIY
V gene: TRBV6-6; J gene: TRBJ1-2; CDR3 protein: ASSYRTGEYGYT
V gene: TRBV15; J gene: TRBJ2-2; CDR3 protein: ATSRAGTGGPGELF
V gene: TRBV2; J gene: TRBJ2-7; CDR3 protein: ASSSGSSDEQY
V gene: TRBV15; J gene: TRBJ2-1; CDR3 protein: ATSSGEWYNEQF
V gene: TRBV5-6; J gene: TRBJ2-7; CDR3 protein: ASSPRRGYEQY
V gene: TRBV11-1; J gene: TRBJ1-4; CDR3 protein: ASRQDSLNEKLF
V gene: TRBV28; J gene: TRBJ1-4; CDR3 protein: ASRTQGAFEKLF
V gene: TRBV27; J gene: TRBJ2-1; CDR3 protein: ASSLAGGEQF
V gene: TRBV28; J gene: TRBJ1-1; CDR3 protein: ASSLPPGQGYQAF
V gene: TRBV20-1; J gene: TRBJ2-1; CDR3 protein: SARTNEQF
V gene: TRBV30; J gene: TRBJ2-7; CDR3 protein: AWTGTGFYEQY
V gene: TRBV18; J gene: TRBJ2-7; CDR3 protein: ASSGIRDYEQY
V gene: TRBV11-2; J gene: TRBJ1-3; CDR3 protein: ASSFEGREAGKCTIY
V gene: TRBV25-1; J gene: TRBJ2-1; CDR3 protein: ASSLQTYNEQF
V gene: TRBV28; J gene: TRBJ2-1; CDR3 protein: ASLADEQF
V gene: TRBV5-1; J gene: TRBJ1-4; CDR3 protein: ASSFLGQHEKLF
V gene: TRBV19; J gene: TRBJ1-3; CDR3 protein: ASSRHDSSGNTIY
V gene: TRBV20-1; J gene: TRBJ2-7; CDR3 protein: SGGSLREQY
V gene: TRBV6-4; J gene: TRBJ2-3; CDR3 protein: ASSPGTSFSTDTQY
V gene: TRBV5-8; J gene: TRBJ1-1; CDR3 protein: ASSLYMTGFSTEAF